This T cell receptor (beta chain) was recorded in a study of CD8 T cells in ankylosing spondylitis. Study-level findings and limits: According to the report, clones linked to the disease were significantly enriched in matched synovial fluid samples taken from ankylosing spondylitis patients. Earlier authors reported some of these motif variants in reactive arthritis synovial fluid and blood. Characteristic of ankylosing spondylitis blood, it appeared, was a TCR beta motif comprising about eight highly homologous variants. Clones linked to disease, bearing a CD8+ phenotype, were relatively rare in peripheral blood.

TCRdb analysed the 5' RACE reads with MiXCR anew, one entry per CDR3 protein. The sample has hundreds of thousands of distinct CDR3 sequences; roughly 20% are singletons. CDR3 length: 15 amino acids. Trimming pared 1 base from V and 0 bases from J, leaving 10 bases between. The germline V gene encodes CDR1 LGHNA and CDR2 YNFKEQ. This clonotype was observed a few times. What it binds is not known. The J gene is TRBJ2-7, the V gene TRBV4-2; D is unresolved. The sequence came from a female donor with ankylosing spondylitis or in good health (not recorded which). The sequencing sample was made of blood, either unsorted or a sorted T cell fraction (not recorded which). CDR3 bases: TGTGCCAGCAGCCAAGTTGTGCGGAACTCCTACGAGCAGTACTTC. Protein sequence: CASSQVVRNSYEQYF.